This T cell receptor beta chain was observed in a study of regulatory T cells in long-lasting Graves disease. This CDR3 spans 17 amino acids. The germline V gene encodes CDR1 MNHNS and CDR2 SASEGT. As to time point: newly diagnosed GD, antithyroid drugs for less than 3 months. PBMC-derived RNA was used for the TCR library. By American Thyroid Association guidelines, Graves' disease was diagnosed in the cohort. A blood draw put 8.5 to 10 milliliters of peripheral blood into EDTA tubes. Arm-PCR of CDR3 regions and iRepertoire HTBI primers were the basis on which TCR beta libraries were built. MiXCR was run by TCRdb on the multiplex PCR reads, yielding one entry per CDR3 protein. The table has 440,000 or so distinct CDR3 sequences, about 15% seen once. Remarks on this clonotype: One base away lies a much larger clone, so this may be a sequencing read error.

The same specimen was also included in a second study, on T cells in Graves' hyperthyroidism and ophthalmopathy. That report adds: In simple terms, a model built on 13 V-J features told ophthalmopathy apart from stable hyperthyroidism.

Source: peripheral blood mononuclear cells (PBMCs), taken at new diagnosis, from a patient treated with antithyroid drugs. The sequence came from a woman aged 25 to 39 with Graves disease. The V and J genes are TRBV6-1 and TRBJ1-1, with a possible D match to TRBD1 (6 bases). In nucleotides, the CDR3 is TGTACCAGCAGCCTATTCCCCAGAAGACCCTGGGACACTGAAGCTCTCTTT. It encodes CTSSLFPRRPWDTEALF.